This T cell receptor beta chain originates from a study of blood T cells in healthy people across ages. This clonotype was detected ten times or more. PCR was performed a second time for roughly 7 to 12 cycles using a sample-barcoded 5' primer and a J-beta primer mix. Each cDNA molecule was tagged by a template-switch adaptor that had 12 random nucleotides. There were at least 2.5 million CDR3-containing paired-end reads obtained from each sample. Via MiXCR, TCRdb re-called the 5' RACE reads, giving one row per CDR3 protein. Of about 650,000 distinct CDR3 sequences listed, 32% were seen once; the top ten hold approximately 15%. The sequencing sample was made of blood. This TCR derives from a woman older than 75 in good health.

CDR3 in amino acids: CASSIFGMNTEAFF. CDR3 DNA sequence: TGTGCCAGCAGCATCTTCGGGATGAACACTGAAGCTTTCTTT. The chain is built from TRBV7-2 and TRBJ1-1; D is unclear. This CDR3 spans 14 amino acids. V lost 5 bases, J lost 0 bases, and 10 bases lay in between. Germline V gene lookup returns CDR1 SGHTA and CDR2 FQGNSA.